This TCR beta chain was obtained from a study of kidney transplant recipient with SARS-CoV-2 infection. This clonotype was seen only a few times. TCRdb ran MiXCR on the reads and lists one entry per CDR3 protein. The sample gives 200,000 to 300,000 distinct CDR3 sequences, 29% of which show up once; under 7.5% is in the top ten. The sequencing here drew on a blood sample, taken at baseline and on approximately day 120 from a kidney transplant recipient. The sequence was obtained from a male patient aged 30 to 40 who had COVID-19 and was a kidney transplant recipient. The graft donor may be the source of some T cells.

CDR3 region: CASRWGNPGELFF. As DNA, the CDR3 is TGTGCCAGTAGATGGGGGAATCCCGGGGAGCTGTTTTTT. The V call is TRBV19, the J call TRBJ2-2, with D possibly being TRBD1 or TRBD2 (5 bases each). CDR1 LNHDA and CDR2 SQIVND come from the germline V gene (reference sequence). V was clipped by 6 bases and J by 6 bases, with 11 bases between them. The CDR3 runs 13 residues.